The T cell receptor beta chain under discussion was sequenced for a study of cytomegalovirus exposure and HLA in healthy donors. Study summary: Earlier, 95 million to 130 million unique TCR beta sequences were recovered from around 180 million T cells by an analysis. Study-level points and caveats: The study assumed roughly uniform donor sequencing depth for presence/absence analyses. Some TCR beta chains (about 170 of them) were listed as cytomegalovirus-associated. Three CMV-associated chains proved CMV antigen-specific in vitro.

CDR1 is SGHNT and CDR2 is YENEEA in the germline V gene. The CDR3 is 15 amino acids. Trimming at V came to 3 bases and at J to 4 bases, leaving 5 bases not matched to a gene. In the case of this clone: Its antigen remains unknown. Other DNA sequences in the sample encode the same CDR3.

A multiplex PCR was run with 60 Vbeta primers and 13 Jbeta primers. Method: immunoSEQ multiplex PCR; TCRdb's copy keeps in-frame clones and lacks some. The table shows 150,000 to 200,000 clones, with approximately 85% occurring only once. The clonotype comes from a girl under 18 in good health and CMV-seropositive. Sequencing was done on a sample of PBMCs. J is TRBJ2-1 and V is TRBV11-3; 8 nucleotides agree with TRBD2. The CDR3 sequence is CASSLLAGGYNEQFF. The CDR3, as DNA: TGTGCCAGCAGCTTGCTGGCGGGGGGTTACAATGAGCAGTTCTTC.